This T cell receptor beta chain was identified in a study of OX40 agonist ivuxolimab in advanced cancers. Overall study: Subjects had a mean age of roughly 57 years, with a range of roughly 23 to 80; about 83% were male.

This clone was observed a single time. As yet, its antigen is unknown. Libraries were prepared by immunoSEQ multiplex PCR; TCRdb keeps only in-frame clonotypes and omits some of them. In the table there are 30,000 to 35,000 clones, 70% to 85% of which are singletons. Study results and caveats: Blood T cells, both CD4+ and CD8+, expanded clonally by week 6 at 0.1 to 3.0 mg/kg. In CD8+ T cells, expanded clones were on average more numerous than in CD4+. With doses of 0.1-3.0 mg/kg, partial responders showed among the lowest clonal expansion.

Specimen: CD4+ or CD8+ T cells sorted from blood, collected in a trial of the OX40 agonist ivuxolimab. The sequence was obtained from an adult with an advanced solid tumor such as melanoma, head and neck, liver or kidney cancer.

The DNA of the CDR3 is TGTGCCACCAAACTCAGGGAGGGGAATGAAAAACTGTTTTTT. Translation gives CATKLREGNEKLFF. This chain joins TRBV28 and TRBJ1-4; D might be TRBD1 (5 bases). This CDR3 has 14 amino acids. Germline V gives CDR1 MDHEN, CDR2 SYDVKM. V was cut by 10 bases and J by 5 bases, with 17 bases left in between.